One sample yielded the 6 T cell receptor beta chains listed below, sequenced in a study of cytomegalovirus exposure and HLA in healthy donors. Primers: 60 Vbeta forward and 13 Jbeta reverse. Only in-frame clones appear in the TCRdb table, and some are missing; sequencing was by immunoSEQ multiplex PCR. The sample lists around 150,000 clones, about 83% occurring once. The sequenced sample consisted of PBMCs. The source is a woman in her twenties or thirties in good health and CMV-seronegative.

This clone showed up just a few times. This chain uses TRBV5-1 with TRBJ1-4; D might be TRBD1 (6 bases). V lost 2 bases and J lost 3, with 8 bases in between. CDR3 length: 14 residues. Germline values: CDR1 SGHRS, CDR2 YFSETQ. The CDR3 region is CASSLGQSNEKLFF. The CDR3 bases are TGCGCCAGCAGCTTAGGACAGTCTAATGAAAAACTGTTTTTT.

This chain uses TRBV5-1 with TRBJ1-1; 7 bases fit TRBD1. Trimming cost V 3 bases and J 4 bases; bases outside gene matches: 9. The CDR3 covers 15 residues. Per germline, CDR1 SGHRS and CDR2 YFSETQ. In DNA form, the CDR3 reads TGCGCCAGCAGCTCCGACAGGGTTCGCGGCACTGAAGCTTTCTTT. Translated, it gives CASSSDRVRGTEAFF.

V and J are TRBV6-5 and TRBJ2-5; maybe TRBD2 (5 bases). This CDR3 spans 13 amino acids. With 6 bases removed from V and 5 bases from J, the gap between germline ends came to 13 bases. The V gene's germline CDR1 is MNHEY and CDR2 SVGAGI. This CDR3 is CASRSTPGETQYF. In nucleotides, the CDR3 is TGTGCCAGCAGATCTACTCCGGGGGAGACCCAGTACTTC.

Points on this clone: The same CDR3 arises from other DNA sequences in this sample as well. Here the CDR3 reads CASRGQGYEQYF. CDR3 nucleotide sequence: TGTGCCAGCAGGGGCCAGGGTTACGAGCAGTACTTC. The chain recombines TRBV2 with TRBJ2-7, with a weak D call TRBD1 (5 bases). Germline CDR1 SNHLY, CDR2 FYNNEI. Trimming left V 6 bases short and J 4 bases short, with 10 bases between. The CDR3 is 12 amino acids.

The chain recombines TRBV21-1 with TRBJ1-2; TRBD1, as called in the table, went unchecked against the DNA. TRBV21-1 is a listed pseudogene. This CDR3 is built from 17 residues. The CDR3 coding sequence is TGTGCCAGCAGCAAAGCGCGGGGACAGGGGGGTTTCTGTGGCTACACCTTC. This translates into CASSKARGQGGFCGYTF.

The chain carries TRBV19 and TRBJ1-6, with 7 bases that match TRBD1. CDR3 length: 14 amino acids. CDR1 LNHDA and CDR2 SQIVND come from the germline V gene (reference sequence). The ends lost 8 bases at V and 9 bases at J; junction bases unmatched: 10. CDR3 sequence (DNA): TGTGCCAGTGCTCTGACAGGGAGCGGTTCACCCCTCCACTTT. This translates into CASALTGSGSPLHF.